This T cell receptor beta chain is drawn from a study of shared clonotypes between healthy human individuals (dated by TCRdb to 2020 to 2022). With respect to the entire study: The cohort included three men and a couple of women between 18 and 49 years of age. To increase sequencing depth and limit assay-specific biases, TCR repertoire library preparation and sequencing were carried out by different laboratories using diverse techniques. Per donor, leukapheresis produced somewhere between about 0.94 and 9 billion PBMCs. To estimate repertoire size and how much clonotypes are shared between individuals, the study performed deep sequencing of blood TCR repertoires from five healthy adults. For each donor, CD4 naive and CD4 memory were each run on three plates, CD8 naive on two plates, and CD8 memory on one plate.

Of note for this clone: No antigen is known for it. No much larger clone is present one base from it, and per-base qualities are unavailable.

Per the germline V gene, SQVTM is the CDR1 and ANQGSEA is the CDR2. V is cut by 4 bases and J by 6 bases, and the space between the germline ends is 9 bases. Inclusive of the bounding cysteine and phenylalanine, the CDR3 is 12 residues long. Only the CDR3 region is kept as DNA, spanning 36 bases read in frame from base 1. Results the study describes overall, beyond this receptor: Compared with non-shared clonotypes, the clonotypes found in all four sorted-subset donors had higher generation probabilities. Pairwise subsampling indicated that sequencing depth was expected to affect the degree of clonotype sharing among donors. Naive subsets generally had larger estimated clonotype richness than memory subsets did. When a handful of donors were compared, the shared fraction of clonotypes was about 5% for naive CD4, 3% to 4% for naive CD8, 2% to 2.5% for memory CD4, and 0.35% to 0.4% for memory CD8. Sampling was limited to blood, and TCR repertoires in tissue likely differ from TCR repertoires in blood. Even with the large sequencing depth, rarefaction of the sorted-subset datasets indicated that sequencing was incomplete. The small number of donors limited the genetic and exposure-history diversity represented.

For the CD8 naive samples, CD45RO-negative cells were positively selected for CCR7, yielding a CD45RA+CCR7+ population from which TemRA cells were excluded. The donors were healthy, HIV-negative adults with no recently reported acute infections or vaccinations. Every donor was a Caucasian adult living in Nashville, Tennessee, USA. After blood collection by leukapheresis, PBMCs were isolated using Ficoll-Histopaque density gradient centrifugation and then cryopreserved in the vapor phase of liquid nitrogen. Purity and quantity of every magnetically sorted T cell population were checked by analytical flow cytometry. Each sorted fraction had its genomic DNA isolated and then quantified by UV absorbance on a Nanodrop 2000c. Using the deep immunoSEQ assay, multiplex PCR amplified TCR CDR3 regions from genomic DNA. Extracted genomic DNA from each cell subset was distributed evenly across all wells of several immunoSEQ 96-well plates, and each plate was treated as a replicate. For sorted subsets, each replicate PCR was loaded with roughly 190 ng genomic DNA, equivalent to 30,000 to 35,000 T cell genomes. Purified libraries were measured with a Qubit 3.0 fluorometer, size-checked on a Bioanalyzer 2100, and measured again with the KAPA Library Quantification kit. Each immunoSEQ 96-well plate was sequenced on its own single-read 150-cycle Illumina NextSeq 550 flow cell. The authors processed their data as follows. The immunoSEQ output contained only junctional sequences without quality scores, so filtering could not match that applied to full-length reads. Sequences were annotated with PyIR, a Python wrapper for IgBLAST v1.9, using IMGT germline references to assign V/J genes and CDR3. Reads were removed for weak V/J assignments (E-value above 1e-6), missing CDR3, stop codons, out-of-frame junctions, or ambiguous translated residues. V3J clonotypes were defined as sequences sharing the same inferred V gene, J gene, and CDR3 amino acid sequence. To compute the percentage overlap between repertoires, the number of shared unique clonotypes was divided by the size of the smaller repertoire. Repertoire richness was assessed with RTK rarefaction, the Chao1 estimator, and Recon v2.1 estimates of unobserved clonotypes. For all TCRbeta clonotypes obtained by the gDNA method from four donors, generation probabilities were computed with OLGA. TCRdb stores this immuneACCESS table with in-frame sequences only. Part of the clones is absent; in the studies checked, under half of the shortfall reflects unresolved V genes, and no reason is known for the rest. V and J calls and clone size are copied from that table; D and trimming were computed from the DNA. The sample table lists around 610,000 clones, roughly 96% of them with a count of one. The ten largest clones capture more than 0.085% of the sample.

This receptor chain uses TRBV29-1 and TRBJ2-2, and perhaps TRBD2 as D gene, on 6 matching bases. This receptor was obtained from a woman aged 25 to 45 in good health. The sequencing input was naive CD8+ T cells sorted from blood. The cell subset or site label here, explained by the study, means: CD45RA+CCR7+. The nucleotide sequence is given as TGCAGCGTTGTTCGGGAGTCCGGGGAGCTGTTTTTT. Translated, this gives CSVVRESGELFF.